This T cell receptor (beta chain) derives from a study of patients and donors after allogeneic stem cell transplantation. TCRdb ran MiXCR on the RT-PCR reads and lists one entry per CDR3 protein. This table has around 150,000 distinct CDR3 sequences, about two fifths appearing once. This clonotype showed up just a few times. The sequenced sample consisted of blood, either unsorted or a sorted T cell fraction (not recorded which). The clonotype comes from a human donor who was either an allogeneic HSCT recipient or a stem cell or donor lymphocyte infusion donor (not recorded which). It is not recorded whose cells these are; they may come from a transplant donor.

CDR3 sequence: CASSQVTEPTEAFF. CDR3 nucleotide sequence: TGCGCCAGCAGCCAAGTGACGGAACCCACTGAAGCTTTCTTT. The chain couples TRBV4-3 to TRBJ1-1; D call uncertain. Germline V gene lookup returns CDR1 LGHNA and CDR2 YSLEER. The CDR3 totals 14 residues. With 1 base removed from V and 4 bases from J, the gap between germline ends came to 10 bases.